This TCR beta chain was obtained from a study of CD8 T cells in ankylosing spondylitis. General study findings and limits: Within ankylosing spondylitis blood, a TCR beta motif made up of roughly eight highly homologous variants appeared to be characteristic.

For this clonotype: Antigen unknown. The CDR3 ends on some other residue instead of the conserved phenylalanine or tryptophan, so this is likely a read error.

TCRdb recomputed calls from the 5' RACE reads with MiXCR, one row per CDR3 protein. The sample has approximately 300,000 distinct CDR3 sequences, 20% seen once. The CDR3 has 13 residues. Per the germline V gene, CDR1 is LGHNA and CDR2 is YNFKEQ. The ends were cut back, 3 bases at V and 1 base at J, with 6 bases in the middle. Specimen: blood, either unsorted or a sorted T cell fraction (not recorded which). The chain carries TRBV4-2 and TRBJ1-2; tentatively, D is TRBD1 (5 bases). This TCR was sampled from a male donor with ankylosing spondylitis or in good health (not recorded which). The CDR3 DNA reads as TGTGCCAGCAGCCAGGACAATAACTATGGCTACACCATC. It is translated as CASSQDNNYGYTI.